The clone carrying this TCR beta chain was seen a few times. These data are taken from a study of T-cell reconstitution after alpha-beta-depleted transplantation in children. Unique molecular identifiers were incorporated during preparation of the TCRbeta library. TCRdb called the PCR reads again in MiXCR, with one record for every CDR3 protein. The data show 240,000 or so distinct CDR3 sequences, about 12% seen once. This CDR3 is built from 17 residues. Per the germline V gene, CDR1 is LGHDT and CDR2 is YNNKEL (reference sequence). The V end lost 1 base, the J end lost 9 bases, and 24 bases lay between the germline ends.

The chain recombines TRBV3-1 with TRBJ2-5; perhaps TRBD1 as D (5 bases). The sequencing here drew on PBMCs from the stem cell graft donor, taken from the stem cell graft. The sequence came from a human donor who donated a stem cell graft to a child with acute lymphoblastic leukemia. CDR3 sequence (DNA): TGTGCCAGCAGCCAAGCCGTGGTACACAAAGGGGCCCACCCCCAGTACTTC. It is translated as CASSQAVVHKGAHPQYF.